Listed below are T cell receptor beta chains from one sample, sequenced in a study of blood T cell repertoires in COVID-19. Clones were read by immunoSEQ multiplex PCR, and TCRdb kept only the in-frame ones, dropping some. The sample holds over 150,000 clones, approximately 86% seen once. Sequencing used peripheral blood. Receptors were obtained from a man between 60 and 75 years old with COVID-19, enrolled during active disease. Each CDR3 is given with its conserved first and last residue. Fields, in order: clone size, J gene, D gene, V gene, CDR3 protein, CDR3 DNA. A D gene is named only where the DNA matches it firmly. Size is stated for part of the rows, as once, few or many counts, or as a class when the clone is expanded.

few	TRBJ1-6	-	TRBV6-4	CASSAEAGLRSPLHF	TGTGCCAGCAGTGCCGAGGCAGGGCTCCGGTCACCCCTCCACTTT
-	TRBJ2-7	-	TRBV30	CAWSGESYEQYF	TGTGCCTGGAGTGGCGAGTCCTACGAGCAGTACTTC
few	TRBJ1-5	-	TRBV24-1	CATSDNQGLSNQPQHF	TGTGCCACCAGTGATAACCAGGGCCTTAGCAATCAGCCCCAGCATTTT
-	TRBJ1-3	TRBD1	TRBV27	CASSLSGTAKVNTIYF	TGTGCCAGCAGTTTATCCGGGACAGCAAAAGTAAACACCATATATTTT
-	TRBJ2-1	-	TRBV5-1	CASSTTPGNLEQFF	TGCGCCAGCAGCACCACCCCCGGGAATCTTGAGCAGTTCTTC
-	TRBJ2-3	-	TRBV24-1	CATSDLVRGADTQYF	TGTGCCACCAGTGATTTAGTAAGGGGTGCAGATACGCAGTATTTT
-	TRBJ1-2	-	TRBV5-5	CASSLGGTNYGYTF	TGTGCCAGCAGCTTGGGGGGCACTAACTATGGCTACACCTTC
-	TRBJ1-1	TRBD1	TRBV28	CASSRPRQGATEAFF	TGTGCCAGCAGCCGACCCCGACAGGGGGCCACTGAAGCTTTCTTT
-	TRBJ1-6	-	TRBV6-2/TRBV6-3	CASSYSAPLTLHF	TGTGCCAGCAGTTACTCGGCCCCGCTTACCCTCCACTTT
-	TRBJ2-1	TRBD2	TRBV7-9	CASSLETSGGNEQFF	TGTGCCAGCAGCTTAGAGACTAGCGGGGGCAATGAGCAGTTCTTC
-	TRBJ2-7	-	TRBV15	CATSRLPGSYEQYF	TGTGCCACCAGCCGCCTCCCGGGGTCGTACGAGCAGTACTTC
-	TRBJ2-1	-	TRBV6-1	CASSEVGVGINEQFF	TGTGCCAGCAGTGAAGTCGGGGTGGGGATCAATGAGCAGTTCTTC
-	TRBJ1-5	TRBD1	TRBV6-5	CASSLTGGNQPQHF	TGTGCCAGCAGCCTAACAGGGGGCAATCAGCCCCAGCATTTT
-	TRBJ1-2	TRBD1	TRBV30	CAWRDSPNYGYTF	TGTGCCTGGCGGGACAGCCCGAACTATGGCTACACCTTC
-	TRBJ1-5	TRBD1	TRBV18	CASSSGTGGQPQHF	TGTGCCAGCTCGTCCGGGACAGGGGGCCAGCCCCAGCATTTT
-	TRBJ2-1	TRBD2	TRBV7-2	CASSFPSGNVEQFF	TGTGCCAGCAGCTTCCCTAGCGGGAACGTTGAGCAGTTCTTC
-	TRBJ2-3	TRBD1	TRBV24-1	CATSDLGTATDTQYF	TGTGCCACCAGTGATCTCGGGACAGCAACAGATACGCAGTATTTT
-	TRBJ2-5	TRBD1	TRBV18	CASSPKWDSQETQYF	TGTGCCAGCTCACCGAAATGGGACAGCCAAGAGACCCAGTACTTC
-	TRBJ1-2	-	TRBV7-2	CASSPHLGGTF	TGTGCCAGCAGCCCACATCTCGGAGGGACCTTC
few	TRBJ1-1	TRBD1	TRBV10-3	CAIRTGGSAEAFF	TGTGCCATCCGGACAGGGGGTAGCGCTGAAGCTTTCTTT
once	TRBJ2-2	-	TRBV7-3	CASSLLVAGELFF	TGTGCCAGCAGCTTACTAGTGGCCGGGGAGCTGTTTTTT
-	TRBJ1-1	-	TRBV10-2	CASTAGEGTEAFF	TGCGCCAGCACCGCAGGGGAGGGCACTGAAGCTTTCTTT
-	TRBJ1-5	-	TRBV3-1/TRBV3-2	CASSQGGRAGNQPQHF	TGTGCCAGCAGCCAGGGCGGCAGGGCTGGCAATCAGCCCCAGCATTTT
-	TRBJ1-2	-	TRBV19	CARGGVPYGYTF	TGTGCCAGAGGAGGGGTCCCCTATGGCTACACCTTC
-	TRBJ2-5	-	TRBV6-5	CASKAGQKGEETQYF	TGTGCCAGCAAGGCCGGTCAGAAAGGGGAAGAGACCCAGTACTTC
-	TRBJ1-1	-	TRBV7-2	CASSLATGNTEAFF	TGTGCCAGCAGCTTAGCTACAGGGAACACTGAAGCTTTCTTT
once	TRBJ1-2	TRBD1	TRBV18	CASVPGTGNGYTF	TGTGCCAGCGTCCCCGGGACAGGGAATGGCTACACCTTC
-	TRBJ2-2	TRBD1	TRBV18	CASSLNRQGSTGELFF	TGTGCCAGCTCACTGAATAGACAGGGGAGCACCGGGGAGCTGTTTTTT
few	TRBJ1-2	-	TRBV18	CASSPSDSPGGYTF	TGTGCCAGCTCACCATCCGACAGCCCGGGCGGCTACACCTTC
once	TRBJ1-5	-	TRBV19	CASNPGQRNQPQHF	TGTGCCAGTAACCCAGGACAGAGAAATCAGCCCCAGCATTTT
few	TRBJ1-3	TRBD1	TRBV9	CASSPITQGAGNTIYF	TGTGCCAGCAGCCCTATAACACAGGGGGCTGGAAACACCATATATTTT
once	TRBJ1-2	TRBD1	TRBV27	CASSLGQGAGYGYTF	TGTGCCAGCAGTTTAGGGCAGGGGGCCGGCTATGGCTACACCTTC
-	TRBJ1-2	TRBD1	TRBV7-2	CASSLGTGGMSNYGYTF	TGTGCCAGCAGCCTCGGGACAGGGGGAATGTCCAACTATGGCTACACCTTC
-	TRBJ1-4	-	TRBV13	CASTQWGGTNEKLFF	TGTGCCAGCACCCAATGGGGGGGAACTAATGAAAAACTGTTTTTT
once	TRBJ1-1	-	TRBV7-2	CASSLVRGGETEAFF	TGTGCCAGCAGCTTAGTCCGGGGGGGCGAGACTGAAGCTTTCTTT
few	TRBJ1-4	-	TRBV6-6	CASSYSGQSNEKLFF	TGTGCCAGCAGTTACTCAGGACAGTCTAATGAAAAACTGTTTTTT
-	TRBJ1-3	-	TRBV6-1	CASSAGSGGGGNTIYF	TGTGCCAGCAGTGCTGGTTCGGGGGGAGGTGGAAACACCATATATTTT
once	TRBJ1-4	TRBD1	TRBV6-1	CASSEQGTGGEKLFF	TGTGCCAGCAGTGAACAAGGGACAGGGGGTGAAAAACTGTTTTTT
-	TRBJ1-1	-	TRBV7-2	CASSLRGMPEAFF	TGTGCCAGCAGCTTAAGGGGTATGCCTGAAGCTTTCTTT
-	TRBJ2-2	TRBD1	TRBV6-2/TRBV6-3	CASSYFQGATTGELFF	TGTGCCAGCAGTTACTTCCAGGGGGCGACCACCGGGGAGCTGTTTTTT
once	TRBJ2-1	TRBD2	TRBV7-9	CASSLGGGRRNEQFF	TGTGCCAGCAGCTTAGGGGGCGGGAGACGCAATGAGCAGTTCTTC
-	TRBJ1-1	TRBD1	TRBV27	CASSSQKPPGTGNSVYDGNTEAFF	TGTGCCAGCAGTTCCCAAAAACCCCCGGGGACAGGGAACAGTGTCTATGACGGGAACACTGAAGCTTTCTTT
-	TRBJ2-2	-	TRBV27	CASSLSRVGELFF	TGTGCCAGCAGTTTAAGCCGGGTCGGGGAGCTGTTTTTT
-	TRBJ2-5	-	TRBV19	CASSVGDTPPAETQYF	TGTGCCAGTAGTGTCGGGGACACTCCCCCGGCAGAGACCCAGTACTTC
-	TRBJ2-3	TRBD2	TRBV7-3	CASSSLAGVQGTQYF	TGTGCCAGCAGCTCACTAGCGGGGGTTCAGGGAACGCAGTATTTT
-	TRBJ2-3	TRBD2	TRBV28	CASRLITSGGTNTDTQYF	TGTGCCAGCAGACTGATTACTAGCGGGGGGACCAACACAGATACGCAGTATTTT
-	TRBJ2-3	TRBD2	TRBV24-1	CATTPGGGDTQYF	TGTGCCACCACCCCGGGGGGAGGAGATACGCAGTATTTT
-	TRBJ1-4	-	TRBV28	CASSFIRPTVEKLFF	TGTGCCAGCAGTTTCATCAGGCCCACAGTAGAAAAACTGTTTTTT
-	TRBJ2-2	-	TRBV6-5	CASTHTRNTGELFF	TGTGCCAGCACTCACACAAGGAACACCGGGGAGCTGTTTTTT
-	TRBJ2-1	TRBD2	TRBV7-2	CASSFGKGLAGRDEQFF	TGTGCCAGCAGCTTCGGGAAGGGACTAGCGGGGCGGGATGAGCAGTTCTTC
many	TRBJ1-2	-	TRBV11-3	CASSAPVGTKSGDGYTF	TGTGCCAGCAGCGCCCCAGTCGGCACCAAATCAGGGGATGGCTACACCTTC
-	TRBJ1-2	-	TRBV30	CAWSITTYGYTF	TGTGCCTGGAGTATAACTACCTATGGCTACACCTTC
few	TRBJ1-1	TRBD1	TRBV29-1	CSVEKTGQTEAFF	TGCAGCGTTGAAAAGACAGGGCAAACTGAAGCTTTCTTT
-	TRBJ1-4	TRBD1	TRBV28	CASSSSMGTGREKLFF	TGTGCCAGCAGTTCATCAATGGGGACAGGGAGGGAAAAACTGTTTTTT